This T cell receptor (beta chain) stems from a study of T cells in tuberculosis. Thawed, overnight-rested PBMC were stained with GMM-loaded CD1B tetramer, viability dye and anti-CD3, then sorted. The CD1B tetramers carried C32 glucose monomycolate purified from Rhodococcus equi. Method: immunoSEQ multiplex PCR; TCRdb's copy keeps in-frame clones and lacks some. The table shows 80,000 to 90,000 clones, with roughly 91% occurring only once. Germline V gene sequence: CDR1 SGHVS, CDR2 FQNEAQ. CDR3 length: 15 amino acids. V lost 5 bases to trimming and J lost 3 bases, with 15 bases between them. The sequence came from an adult woman with latent tuberculosis. Sequencing input: CD1b-GMM tetramer-negative cells sorted from PBMCs. The J gene is TRBJ2-3, the V gene TRBV7-8; the D gene is possibly TRBD2 (7 bases). CDR3 sequence reads: CASSIWGGPTDTQYF. The DNA of the CDR3 is TGTGCCAGCAGCATTTGGGGGGGCCCGACAGATACGCAGTATTTT. The full variable domain, completed using reference TRBV7-8 and TRBJ2-3, is GAGVSQSPRYKVAKRGQDVALRCDPISGHVSLFWYQQALGQGPEFLTYFQNEAQLDKSGLPSDRFFAERPEGSVSTLKIQRTQQEDSAVYLCASSIWGGPTDTQYFGPGTRLTVL.